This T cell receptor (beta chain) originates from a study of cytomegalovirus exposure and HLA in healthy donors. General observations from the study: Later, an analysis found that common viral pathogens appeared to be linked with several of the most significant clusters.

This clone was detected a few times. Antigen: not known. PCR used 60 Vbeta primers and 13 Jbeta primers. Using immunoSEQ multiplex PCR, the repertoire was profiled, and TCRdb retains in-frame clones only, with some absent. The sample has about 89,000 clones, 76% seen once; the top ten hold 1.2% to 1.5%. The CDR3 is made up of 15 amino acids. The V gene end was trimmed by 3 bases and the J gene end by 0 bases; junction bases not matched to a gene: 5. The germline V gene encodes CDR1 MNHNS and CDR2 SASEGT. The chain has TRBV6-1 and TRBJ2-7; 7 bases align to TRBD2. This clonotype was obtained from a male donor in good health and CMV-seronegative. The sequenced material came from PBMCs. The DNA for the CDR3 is TGTGCCAGCAGTGAGCTAGCGGAAAGCTCCTACGAGCAGTACTTC. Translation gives CASSELAESSYEQYF.